This T cell receptor beta chain stems from a study of beta chain features in type 1 diabetes. CDR1 is SGDLS, CDR2 YYNGEE, per germline. V gave up 0 bases and J gave up 8 bases, with 12 bases separating them. The CDR3 runs to 14 residues. Study outcomes and limitations: VDJ junctions from type 1 diabetes patients carried fewer insertions and larger deletions. Patients with Type 1 diabetes showed moderately but significantly shorter TCRB CDR3s in all four CD4+ subsets.

Expressed TCRB transcripts were sequenced, since all the RNA that had been isolated was reverse transcribed. Measured with immunoSEQ multiplex PCR; TCRdb has only the in-frame clones, and not every one. The data contain 310,000 or so clones, around 9% of them singletons. A few counts support this clone. Its matching antigen is unknown. The sequence was collected from a young man with type 1 diabetes. Sequencing was done on a sample of central memory CD4+ T cells from blood. This sequence joins TRBV9 and TRBJ2-1; possible D gene TRBD2, 5 bases. The CDR3 DNA reads as TGTGCCAGCAGCGTAGCCCCTAGCCCCCATGAGCAGTTCTTC. Residues: CASSVAPSPHEQFF.